The sample holds many counts of the clone carrying this TCR beta chain. The target antigen is unknown. Germline CDR1 and CDR2: SGHVS and FQNEAQ. The CDR3 contains 14 residues. With V trimmed by 5 bases and J by 5 bases, 6 bases remained unmatched. The data originate from a study of T cell repertoires in cytomegalovirus infection. In the study overall: Signatures in public TCR beta sequences pointed to both CMV infection and matching HLA type.

Findings and limits, study-wide: CMV-specific TCR beta clonotypes restricted by HLA-C dominated the ex vivo response. Carriage of CMV together with the relevant HLA was identifiable through cumulative public TCR beta family frequency.

A single record per CDR3 protein comes from TCRdb applying MiXCR to the reads. Here the sample spans some 150,000 distinct CDR3 sequences, 20% to 30% being singletons. The V call is TRBV7-8, the J call TRBJ1-2; 9 bases match TRBD1. The sample consisted of PBMCs. The TCR sequence derives from a human donor in good health (CMV status not recorded). Some clones in this sample may be carry-over from other donors' samples. Here the CDR3 DNA reads TGTGCCAGCAGCCAATCGGGACAGGGTTATGGCTACACCTTC. Translated: CASSQSGQGYGYTF. Variable domain in full (rest from reference TRBV7-8 and TRBJ1-2): GAGVSQSPRYKVAKRGQDVALRCDPISGHVSLFWYQQALGQGPEFLTYFQNEAQLDKSGLPSDRFFAERPEGSVSTLKIQRTQQEDSAVYLCASSQSGQGYGYTFGSGTRLTVV.